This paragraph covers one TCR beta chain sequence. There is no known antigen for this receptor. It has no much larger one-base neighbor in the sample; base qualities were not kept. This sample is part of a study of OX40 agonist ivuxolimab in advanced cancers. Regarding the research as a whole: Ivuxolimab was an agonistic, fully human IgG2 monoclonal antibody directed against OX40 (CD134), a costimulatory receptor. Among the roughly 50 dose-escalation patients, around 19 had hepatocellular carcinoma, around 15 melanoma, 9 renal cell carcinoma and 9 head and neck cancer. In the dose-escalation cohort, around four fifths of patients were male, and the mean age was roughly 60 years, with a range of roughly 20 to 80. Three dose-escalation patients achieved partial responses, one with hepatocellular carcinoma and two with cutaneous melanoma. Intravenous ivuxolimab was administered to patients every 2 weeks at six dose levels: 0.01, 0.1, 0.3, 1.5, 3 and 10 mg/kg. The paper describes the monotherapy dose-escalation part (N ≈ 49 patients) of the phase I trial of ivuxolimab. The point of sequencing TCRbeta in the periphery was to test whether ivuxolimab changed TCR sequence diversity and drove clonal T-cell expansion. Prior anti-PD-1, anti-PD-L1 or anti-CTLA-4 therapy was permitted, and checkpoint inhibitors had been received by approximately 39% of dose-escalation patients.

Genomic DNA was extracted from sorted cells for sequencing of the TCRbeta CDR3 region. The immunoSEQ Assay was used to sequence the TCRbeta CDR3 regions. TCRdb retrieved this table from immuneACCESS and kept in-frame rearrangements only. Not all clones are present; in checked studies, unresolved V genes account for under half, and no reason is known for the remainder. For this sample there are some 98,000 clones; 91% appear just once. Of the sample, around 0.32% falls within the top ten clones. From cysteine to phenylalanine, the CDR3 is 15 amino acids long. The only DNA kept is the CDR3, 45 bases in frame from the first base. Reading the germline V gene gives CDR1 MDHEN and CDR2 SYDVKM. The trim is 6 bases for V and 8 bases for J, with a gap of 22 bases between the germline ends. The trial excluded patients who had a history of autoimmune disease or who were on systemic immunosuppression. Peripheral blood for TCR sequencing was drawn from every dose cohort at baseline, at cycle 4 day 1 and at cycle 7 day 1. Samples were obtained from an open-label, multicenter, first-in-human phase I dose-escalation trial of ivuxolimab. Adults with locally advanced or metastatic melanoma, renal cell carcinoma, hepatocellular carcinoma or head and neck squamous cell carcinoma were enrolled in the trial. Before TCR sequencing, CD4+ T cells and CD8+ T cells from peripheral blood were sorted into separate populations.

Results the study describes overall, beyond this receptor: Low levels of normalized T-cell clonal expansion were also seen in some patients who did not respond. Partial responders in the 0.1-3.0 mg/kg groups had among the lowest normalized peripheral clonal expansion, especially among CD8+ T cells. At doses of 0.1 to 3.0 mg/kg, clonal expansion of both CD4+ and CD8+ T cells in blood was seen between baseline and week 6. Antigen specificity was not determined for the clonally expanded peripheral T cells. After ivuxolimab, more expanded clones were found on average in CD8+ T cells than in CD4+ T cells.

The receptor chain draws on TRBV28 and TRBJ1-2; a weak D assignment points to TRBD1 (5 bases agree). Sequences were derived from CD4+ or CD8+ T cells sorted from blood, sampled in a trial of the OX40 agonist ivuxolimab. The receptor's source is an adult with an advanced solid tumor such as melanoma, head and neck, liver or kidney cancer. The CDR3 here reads CASSIVQADTLGYTF. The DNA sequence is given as TGTGCCAGCAGCATCGTACAGGCAGATACCTTGGGCTACACCTTC.